Each of the 15 T cell receptor beta chains below was sequenced from the same sample in a study of identical twins. One entry per CDR3 protein results from TCRdb running MiXCR on the 5' RACE reads. The data contain roughly 1.6 million distinct CDR3 sequences, more than 30% of them seen just once; the ten biggest clones take up about 0.27%. The sequenced material came from cord blood. These receptors originate from a newborn girl in good health.

The V and J genes are TRBV28 and TRBJ1-2; 7 nucleotides match TRBD1. V was clipped by 8 bases and J by 2 bases; unmatched bases: 5. The CDR3 is made up of 13 amino acids. CDR1 and CDR2 from the germline V gene are MDHEN and SYDVKM. CDR3 sequence: CASLRGQNYGYTF. The CDR3 coding sequence is TGTGCCAGCCTAAGGGGACAGAACTATGGCTACACCTTC.

This clonotype has ten or more counts. The chain combines TRBV7-2 with TRBJ1-2; D is unresolved. The V gene lost 2 bases and the J gene lost 4 bases, with 8 bases spanning the gap. The CDR3 totals 13 residues. The V gene's germline CDR1 is SGHTA and CDR2 FQGNSA. The CDR3 loop reads CASSLISSYGYTF. The CDR3 DNA reads as TGTGCCAGCAGCTTAATTAGCTCCTATGGCTACACCTTC.

Here the CDR3 reads CASSQDPFGSADTQYF. CDR3 bases: TGTGCCAGCAGCCAAGATCCCTTTGGCTCGGCAGATACGCAGTATTTT. V usage is TRBV3-1 and J usage is TRBJ2-3; D gene unclear. Trimming removed 0 bases from V and 4 bases from J, with 14 bases in between. The CDR3 loop spans 16 amino acids. Germline loops: CDR1 LGHDT, CDR2 YNNKEL (reference sequence).

This clonotype has only a few counts. The chain recombines TRBV2 with TRBJ2-3; 10 nucleotides line up with TRBD2. Germline CDR1 is SNHLY and CDR2 is FYNNEI. The CDR3 is made up of 14 amino acids. J lost 2 bases, V lost 11 bases, and 7 bases had no gene match. The CDR3 protein is CAAKRGGDTDTQYF. CDR3 sequence (DNA): TGTGCCGCAAAGCGGGGGGGCGACACAGATACGCAGTATTTT.

This chain uses TRBV20-1 with TRBJ2-1; 8 bases agree with TRBD2. CDR3 length equals 15 residues. Trimming removed 2 bases from V and 9 bases from J; junction bases left unmatched: 12. CDR1 DFQATT and CDR2 SNEGSKA come from the germline V gene (reference sequence). Here the CDR3 reads CSARILAGLGGEQFF. The CDR3 region has the DNA TGCAGTGCTAGAATATTAGCGGGATTGGGTGGTGAGCAGTTCTTC.

The rearrangement joins TRBV5-1 to TRBJ1-2, with TRBD1 as a possible D gene (5 bases). Germline V gene sequence: CDR1 SGHRS, CDR2 YFSETQ. Trimming stripped 4 bases from V and 2 bases from J, with 21 bases between. The CDR3 is made up of 17 amino acids. The CDR3 region is CASSPEGQPYKNYGYTF. Written as DNA, the CDR3 is TGCGCCAGCAGCCCTGAGGGGCAACCCTATAAGAACTATGGCTACACCTTC.

There are a few counts of this clonotype. The chain recombines TRBV7-2 with TRBJ1-4, with 9 bases fitting TRBD1. Germline CDR1 and CDR2: SGHTA and FQGNSA. The CDR3 has 15 residues. The J segment lost 6 bases and the V segment lost 5 bases, leaving 7 bases of the junction unmatched. DNA for the CDR3: TGTGCCAGCAGCACCTACAGGGGGCGAGATGAAAAACTGTTTTTT. This gives the protein CASSTYRGRDEKLFF.

The table lists this clonotype with a few counts. The chain links TRBV29-1 to TRBJ2-1; maybe TRBD2 (5 bases). Germline V lookup: CDR1 SQVTM, CDR2 ANQGSEA. The CDR3 is made up of 11 amino acids. The CDR3 coding sequence is TGCGCCGAACGGGGCTACAATGAGCAGTTCTTC. It codes for CAERGYNEQFF.

The V call is TRBV21-1, the J call TRBJ1-1; TRBD1, the table's D call, lacks a check against the DNA. TRBV21-1 is given as a pseudogene. The CDR3 is 10 residues long. The CDR3 spells CASSRDRAFF. Here the CDR3 DNA reads TGTGCCAGCAGCAGGGACAGGGCTTTCTTT.

This clonotype was detected many times. This chain joins TRBV20-1 and TRBJ1-5; D unclear. The CDR3 loop spans 11 amino acids. Trimming removed 3 bases from V and 2 bases from J, with 2 bases in between. Germline CDR1 is DFQATT and CDR2 is SNEGSKA (reference sequence). The CDR3 loop is CSASGNQPQHF. For the CDR3, the DNA is TGCAGTGCTAGTGGCAATCAGCCCCAGCATTTT.

V is TRBV7-9 and J is TRBJ1-2; D perhaps matches TRBD1 (6 bases). Germline CDR1 and CDR2: SEHNR and FQNEAQ (reference sequence). This CDR3 has 15 residues. V lost 5 bases and J lost 6, with 19 bases in between. The DNA for the CDR3 is TGTGCCAGCAGCCAGTTGACAGACAGGCGCGATGGCTACACCTTC. It encodes CASSQLTDRRDGYTF.

The chain links TRBV20-1 to TRBJ2-1; 15 bases fit TRBD2. The CDR3 covers 16 residues. Trimming cost V 6 bases and J 7 bases; bases outside gene matches: 10. CDR1 is DFQATT, CDR2 SNEGSKA, per germline (reference sequence). This CDR3 is CSATAGLAGGRNEQFF. CDR3 nucleotide sequence: TGCAGTGCGACCGCGGGACTAGCGGGAGGAAGGAATGAGCAGTTCTTC.

The chain has TRBV20-1 and TRBJ2-5; tentative D call: TRBD1 (6 bases). The CDR3 has 14 amino acids. CDR1 and CDR2 (germline): DFQATT, SNEGSKA (reference sequence). V was clipped by 2 bases and J by 5 bases, with 15 bases between them. DNA for the CDR3: TGCAGTGCTAGACCGGGACACCCAAGGGAGACCCAGTACTTC. Encoded protein: CSARPGHPRETQYF.

This clonotype came up a few times. The rearrangement uses TRBV2 and TRBJ2-1; D not certain. Trimming took 3 bases from V and 0 from J, leaving 9 bases between them. Germline V gene lookup returns CDR1 SNHLY and CDR2 FYNNEI. CDR3 length equals 15 residues. In DNA form, the CDR3 reads TGTGCCAGCAGTGACAAGAGCGTCTCCTACAATGAGCAGTTCTTC. It encodes CASSDKSVSYNEQFF. The variable domain in full, completed from reference TRBV2 and TRBJ2-1, reads EPEVTQTPSHQVTQMGQEVILRCVPISNHLYFYWYRQILGQKVEFLVSFYNNEISEKSEIFDDQFSVERPDGSNFTLKIRSTKLEDSAMYFCASSDKSVSYNEQFFGPGTRLTVL.

The chain carries TRBV20-1 and TRBJ1-1; 8 bases line up with TRBD1. The CDR3 sequence is 14 residues long. Trimming cost V 2 bases and J 1 base; bases outside gene matches: 3. The germline V gene has CDR1 DFQATT and CDR2 SNEGSKA (reference sequence). The CDR3 DNA reads TGCAGTGCTAGACAGGGGGCGGGGAACACTGAAGCTTTCTTT. This translates into CSARQGAGNTEAFF.